These 28 T cell receptor beta chains originate from one sample sequenced in a study of PD-L1 blockade in urothelial cancer. Repertoires were generated with immunoSEQ multiplex PCR, while TCRdb's copy carries only in-frame clones and drops some. This sample has roughly 39,000 clones; approximately 91% occur once, and the top ten carry about 11%. Time point meaning: pretreatment peripheral blood. The sequences come from PBMCs, collected around atezolizumab (anti-PD-L1) treatment. The receptors stem from a woman aged 55-70 years with urothelial cancer.

V is TRBV7-9 and J is TRBJ2-1; 10 nucleotides match TRBD2. The CDR3 has 15 amino acids. Germline CDR1 and CDR2: SEHNR and FQNEAQ (reference sequence). V shed 7 bases, J shed 0 bases, and the junction held 3 bases outside the gene matches. The CDR3 sequence: CASIVAGGSYNEQFF. The CDR3 DNA follows: TGTGCCAGCATCGTAGCGGGAGGCTCCTACAATGAGCAGTTCTTC.

The chain employs TRBV5-1 and TRBJ2-5; 9 bases line up with TRBD1. The CDR3 consists of 14 residues. The J segment lost 3 bases and the V segment lost 4 bases, leaving 4 bases of the junction unmatched. Germline CDR1 is SGHRS and CDR2 is YFSETQ. The CDR3 DNA is TGCGCCAGCAGCCGGGGGACAGGGAAAGAGACCCAGTACTTC. Its protein product is CASSRGTGKETQYF.

The chain joins TRBV5-1 to TRBJ2-2; TRBD2 matches 10 bases. The CDR3 consists of 16 residues. J lost 4 bases, V lost 1 base, and 4 bases had no gene match. CDR1 and CDR2 from the germline V gene are SGHRS and YFSETQ. For the CDR3, the DNA is TGCGCCAGCAGCTTGACTAGCGGGACGGGCACCGGGGAGCTGTTTTTT. Translated, it gives CASSLTSGTGTGELFF.

This rearrangement joins TRBV10-3 to TRBJ2-2; no reliable D call. The V gene's germline CDR1 is ENHRY and CDR2 SYGVKD. This CDR3 comprises 13 residues. Trimming left V 10 bases short and J 2 bases short, with 11 bases between. The CDR3 sequence is CATEEENTGELFF. In DNA, the CDR3 is TGTGCCACCGAGGAAGAAAACACCGGGGAGCTGTTTTTT.

This chain connects TRBV29-1 to TRBJ2-2; 7 nucleotides agree with TRBD1. The CDR3 has 14 amino acids. Trimming at V came to 6 bases and at J to 0 bases, leaving 4 bases not matched to a gene. CDR1 SQVTM and CDR2 ANQGSEA come from the germline V gene. The DNA for the CDR3 is TGCAGCGTGCGGACAGGAGCGAACACCGGGGAGCTGTTTTTT. As protein: CSVRTGANTGELFF.

V is TRBV10-1 and J is TRBJ2-7, with TRBD1 matching 7 bases. CDR1 WNHNN and CDR2 SYGVQD come from the germline V gene (reference sequence). Unmatched junction bases numbered 8, after V lost 4 bases and J lost 2 bases. The CDR3 consists of 15 residues. The CDR3 nucleotides are TGCGCCAGCAGTGGAAACCGACAGGGAGCCTACGAGCAGTACTTC. It codes for CASSGNRQGAYEQYF.

The genes are TRBV7-2 and TRBJ2-7; D may be TRBD2 (6 bases). Germline CDR1 is SGHTA and CDR2 is FQGNSA. This CDR3 spans 15 amino acids. The V end was cut by 3 bases, the J end by 0 bases, with 12 bases between. CDR3 protein: CASSFVEGRSYEQYF. The CDR3 coding sequence is TGTGCCAGCAGCTTTGTGGAGGGTCGCTCCTACGAGCAGTACTTC.

The chain employs TRBV9 and TRBJ2-1, with D possibly TRBD1 on 6 matching bases. The CDR3 is made up of 16 amino acids. The ends were cut back, 2 bases at V and 0 bases at J, with 12 bases in the middle. Germline V gives CDR1 SGDLS, CDR2 YYNGEE. The CDR3 sequence: CASSVAQGSSYNEQFF. The CDR3 coding sequence is TGTGCCAGCAGCGTGGCCCAGGGGAGCTCCTACAATGAGCAGTTCTTC.

This clone showed up just a few times. The V gene is TRBV19, the J gene TRBJ2-2; the match to TRBD1 covers 9 bases. The V gene's germline CDR1 is LNHDA and CDR2 SQIVND (reference sequence). Losses at the gene ends were 3 bases for V and 6 bases for J; bases not matched to a gene: 8. The CDR3 is made up of 16 amino acids. The CDR3 nucleotides are TGTGCCAGTAGTATGCCGACAGGGGGTAAAGCCGGGGAGCTGTTTTTT. Translating gives CASSMPTGGKAGELFF.

The V call is TRBV4-1, the J call TRBJ2-3; TRBD2 agrees at 10 bases. Germline V gene lookup returns CDR1 MGHRA and CDR2 YSYEKL. The length of the CDR3 is 17 residues. Losses at the gene ends were 1 base for V and 2 bases for J; bases not matched to a gene: 6. This CDR3 reads CASSQGRSGGITDTQYF. CDR3 nucleotide sequence: TGCGCCAGCAGCCAAGGGCGTAGCGGGGGGATCACAGATACGCAGTATTTT.

This chain connects TRBV5-1 to TRBJ1-4, with 7 bases fitting TRBD1. Trimming removed 4 bases from V and 8 bases from J; junction bases left unmatched: 8. Germline CDR1 and CDR2: SGHRS and YFSETQ. This CDR3 is 14 amino acids long. The CDR3 protein is CASSLQGFGEKLFF. DNA for the CDR3: TGCGCCAGCAGCCTACAGGGGTTTGGGGAAAAACTGTTTTTT. The whole variable domain, filled in from reference TRBV5-1 and TRBJ1-4, reads KAGVTQTPRYLIKTRGQQVTLSCSPISGHRSVSWYQQTPGQGLQFLFEYFSETQRNKGNFPGRFSGRQFSNSRSEMNVSTLELGDSALYLCASSLQGFGEKLFFGSGTQLSVL.

The gene calls are TRBV9 and TRBJ2-5; TRBD2 is a possible D gene (7 bases). V was trimmed by 3 bases and J by 7 bases, leaving 13 bases between them. Germline V gives CDR1 SGDLS, CDR2 YYNGEE. The CDR3 runs 13 residues. The CDR3 spells CASSAGGLGTQYF. As DNA, the CDR3 is TGTGCCAGCAGCGCGGGGGGCCTGGGGACCCAGTACTTC.

The chain has TRBV7-2 and TRBJ2-7, with 7 bases that match TRBD2. V lost 3 bases to trimming and J lost 3 bases; unmatched junction nucleotides: 5. Germline V CDR1 and CDR2: SGHTA, FQGNSA. The CDR3 has 14 residues. CDR3 sequence reads: CASSFPGLVYEQYF. In DNA, the CDR3 is TGTGCCAGCAGCTTCCCCGGACTAGTCTACGAGCAGTACTTC.

The chain uses TRBV5-1 and TRBJ2-5; 9 bases are a match to TRBD2. CDR3 length equals 15 residues. Unmatched junction bases numbered 3, after V lost 3 bases and J lost 0 bases. The germline gives CDR1 SGHRS, CDR2 YFSETQ. In nucleotides, the CDR3 is TGCGCCAGCAGCTCAGGGACTAGCAACCAAGAGACCCAGTACTTC. Its translation is CASSSGTSNQETQYF. The full variable domain, completed using reference TRBV5-1 and TRBJ2-5, is KAGVTQTPRYLIKTRGQQVTLSCSPISGHRSVSWYQQTPGQGLQFLFEYFSETQRNKGNFPGRFSGRQFSNSRSEMNVSTLELGDSALYLCASSSGTSNQETQYFGPGTRLLVL.

This chain uses TRBV2 with TRBJ1-4, with D possibly being TRBD1 (5 bases). From germline, CDR1 is SNHLY and CDR2 FYNNEI. The V end was cut by 2 bases, the J end by 8 bases, with 15 bases between. The CDR3 covers 15 residues. This CDR3 reads CASSESWGWEEKLFF. The CDR3 coding sequence is TGTGCCAGCAGTGAATCATGGGGCTGGGAAGAAAAACTGTTTTTT.

The chain is built from TRBV7-6 and TRBJ2-3; D might be TRBD2 (6 bases). This CDR3 is 14 amino acids long. Germline V lookup: CDR1 SGHVS, CDR2 FNYEAQ. Trimming cost V 5 bases and J 2 bases, with 11 bases left between them. CDR3 loop: CASSRWDSTDTQYF. The CDR3 DNA reads as TGTGCCAGCAGCCGATGGGACTCCACAGATACGCAGTATTTT.

This clone was observed a single time. The rearrangement joins TRBV18 to TRBJ2-7; D gene ambiguous. The V end was cut by 3 bases, the J end by 5 bases, with 14 bases between. There are 14 residues in the CDR3. Germline V gives CDR1 KGHSH, CDR2 LQKENI. In DNA form, the CDR3 reads TGTGCCAGCTCACCGCTTCCGGCAAGCGACGAGCAGTACTTC. This sequence encodes CASSPLPASDEQYF.

The chain uses TRBV4-3 and TRBJ2-7; 7 nucleotides line up with TRBD1. The J segment lost 5 bases and the V segment lost 5 bases, leaving 15 bases of the junction unmatched. Germline V CDR1 and CDR2: LGHNA, YSLEER. CDR3 length: 16 residues. CDR3 protein: CASSGQELTGSDEQYF. As DNA, the CDR3 is TGCGCCAGCAGCGGACAAGAATTGACAGGGTCCGACGAGCAGTACTTC.

V usage is TRBV5-4 and J usage is TRBJ2-1; 7 bases fit TRBD2. The CDR3 totals 18 residues. Germline loops: CDR1 SGHNT, CDR2 YYREEE (reference sequence). The junction had 12 bases not matched to a gene; V was cut back by 0 bases and J by 3 bases. The CDR3 region is CASSLVGGGEGHYNEQFF. In nucleotides, the CDR3 is TGTGCCAGCAGCTTGGTGGGGGGAGGGGAGGGCCACTACAATGAGCAGTTCTTC.

For this clone: No conserved phenylalanine or tryptophan is present at the end of the CDR3, so a read error is the likely explanation. The chain is built from TRBV5-1 and TRBJ1-1; the D gene is possibly TRBD1 (6 bases). The germline CDR1 and CDR2 sequences are SGHRS and YFSETQ. V shed 5 bases and J shed 0 bases, with 11 bases lying between them. This CDR3 has 14 residues. The CDR3 nucleotides read TGCGCCAGCAGAATACAGGGAATGAACACTGAAGCTTTCCTT. Translated: CASRIQGMNTEAFL.

DNA of the CDR3: TGTGCCAGCAGCCAATTAAGGGGGATTCATTTT. It yields the protein CASSQLRGIHF. This chain links TRBV28 with TRBJ1-5, with D perhaps TRBD1 (6 bases). This CDR3 region has 11 residues. Per the germline V gene, CDR1 is MDHEN and CDR2 is SYDVKM. V lost 6 bases and J 16 bases, leaving 16 bases between the germline ends.

CDR3 in DNA: TGCGCCAGCACCGCCGGGGGGTCATGGGAAGATACGCAGTATTTT. Translation: CASTAGGSWEDTQYF. V is TRBV5-1 and J is TRBJ2-3; TRBD2 agrees at 7 bases. V gave up 6 bases and J gave up 5 bases; unmatched junction bases: 12. The CDR3 spans 15 residues. The germline V gene encodes CDR1 SGHRS and CDR2 YFSETQ.

J is TRBJ2-7 and V is TRBV6-6; TRBD1 matches at 8 bases. The V gene's germline CDR1 is MNHNY and CDR2 SVGAGI (reference sequence). Trimming at V came to 6 bases and at J to 4 bases, leaving 5 bases not matched to a gene. The CDR3 covers 13 residues. The CDR3 coding sequence is TGTGCCAGCAGCCCGGGACAGGAGTACGAGCAGTACTTC. Translated, it gives CASSPGQEYEQYF.

This chain uses TRBV5-8 with TRBJ2-3; D unclear. The CDR3 spans 15 residues. Deletions cut 1 base from V and 2 bases from J, with 11 bases between. Germline V lookup: CDR1 SGHTS, CDR2 YDEGEE. CDR3 sequence reads: CASSLPRQPTDTQYF. CDR3 DNA: TGTGCCAGCAGCTTGCCGAGACAACCCACAGATACGCAGTATTTT.

This chain links TRBV6-5 with TRBJ2-7; 12 nucleotides match TRBD1. V lost 6 bases to trimming and J lost 4 bases; unmatched junction nucleotides: 4. The germline CDR1 and CDR2 sequences are MNHEY and SVGAGI. This CDR3 has 14 residues. CDR3 loop: CASSTGQGAYEQYF. DNA for the CDR3: TGTGCCAGCAGCACGGGACAGGGGGCTTACGAGCAGTACTTC.

In nucleotides, the CDR3 is TGTGCCAGCAGCCAGTCGGTCGGGAGCGCCTACGAGCAGTACTTC. Translating it yields CASSQSVGSAYEQYF. J is TRBJ2-7 and V is TRBV7-3; D is possibly TRBD2 (6 bases). CDR3 size: 15 residues. The V end lost 5 bases, the J end lost 2 bases, and 16 bases lay between the germline ends. Germline V CDR1 and CDR2: SGHTA, FQGTGA.

The rearrangement uses TRBV6-1 and TRBJ1-4; 9 nucleotides align to TRBD1. Losses at the gene ends were 7 bases for V and 10 bases for J; bases not matched to a gene: 10. The CDR3 runs 14 residues. Germline CDR1 MNHNS, CDR2 SASEGT. The CDR3 loop reads CASTRDRGLVKLFF. The DNA for the CDR3 is TGTGCCAGCACTAGAGACAGGGGGTTGGTAAAACTGTTTTTT.

This clone was recorded only once. The chain carries TRBV28 and TRBJ1-1, with 7 nucleotides matching TRBD1. With 3 bases clipped from V and 4 bases from J, the junction kept 5 bases outside the gene matches. From germline, CDR1 is MDHEN and CDR2 SYDVKM. CDR3 length: 14 amino acids. The CDR3 nucleotides are TGTGCCAGCAGTTTGTACAGGGGTCCCACTGAAGCTTTCTTT. Residues: CASSLYRGPTEAFF.